These 21 T cell receptor beta chains came from one sample sequenced in a study of spatial heterogeneity in lung cancer. Each CDR3 protein gets one entry after TCRdb re-called the 5' RACE reads with MiXCR. This table has about 82,000 distinct CDR3 sequences, 10% to 15% appearing once. As for time point: sample taken at primary tumor resection. Without sorting, whole RNA was sequenced from tumor, nontumor lung or frozen PBMC. Sequencing was performed on PBMCs, taken at surgery. The source of these receptors is a male donor with early-stage non-small cell lung cancer.

V is TRBV5-6 and J is TRBJ2-1, with D possibly TRBD2 on 6 matching bases. Germline lookup yields CDR1 SGHDT and CDR2 YYEEEE. Trimming took off 2 bases at V and 2 bases at J, with 11 bases between the two ends. The CDR3 consists of 15 residues. The CDR3 nucleotides are TGTGCCAGCAGCTTCGAGCGGGCAACCTACAATGAGCAGTTCTTC. Protein: CASSFERATYNEQFF.

This clonotype was detected ten times or more. V usage is TRBV29-1 and J usage is TRBJ1-1, with D possibly TRBD1 on 5 matching bases. This CDR3 is built from 11 residues. The germline CDR1 and CDR2 sequences are SQVTM and ANQGSEA. Trimming left V 7 bases short and J 4 bases short, with 10 bases between. The CDR3 loop reads CSGGDGTEAFF. CDR3 DNA sequence: TGCAGCGGAGGGGACGGCACTGAAGCTTTCTTT.

This chain joins TRBV4-1 and TRBJ2-1; the match to TRBD2 covers 10 bases. The CDR3 loop spans 17 amino acids. J lost 2 bases, V lost 5 bases, and 9 bases had no gene match. Germline V lookup: CDR1 MGHRA, CDR2 YSYEKL. In DNA form, the CDR3 reads TGCGCCAGCAGCTTCAGGACTAGCGGCTATGCCTACAATGAGCAGTTCTTC. Protein product: CASSFRTSGYAYNEQFF.

In this sample, this clonotype turned up a few times. The rearrangement uses TRBV5-1 and TRBJ2-3; 11 bases fit TRBD2. The CDR3 consists of 15 residues. V trimming: 4 bases; J trimming: 5 bases; junction bases outside the gene matches: 6. From germline, CDR1 is SGHRS and CDR2 YFSETQ. The CDR3 loop reads CASSPQLAGEDTQYF. CDR3 nucleotide sequence: TGCGCCAGCAGCCCCCAACTAGCGGGGGAAGATACGCAGTATTTT.

The table lists this clonotype with many counts. J is TRBJ2-5 and V is TRBV24-1; 8 positions match TRBD2. Trimming took 4 bases from V and 7 from J; bases not matched to a gene: 7. Looked up from germline, CDR1 is KGHDR and CDR2 is SFDVKD. This CDR3 region has 14 residues. The CDR3 DNA follows: TGTGCCACCAGTGACCCCGGCCGGGGGGGGACCCAGTACTTC. Protein sequence: CATSDPGRGGTQYF.

This clonotype was seen many times. The V gene is TRBV28, the J gene TRBJ2-5, with D possibly being TRBD2 (5 bases). Trimming took 3 bases from V and 2 from J, leaving 19 bases between them. The CDR3 runs 17 residues. Germline V gene sequence: CDR1 MDHEN, CDR2 SYDVKM. CDR3 sequence reads: CASSFSGYGMGQETQYF. Here the CDR3 DNA reads TGTGCCAGCAGTTTTTCTGGTTACGGGATGGGGCAAGAGACCCAGTACTTC.

This clonotype showed up just a few times. This sequence joins TRBV5-1 and TRBJ2-1; D not resolved. Trimming shortened V by 2 bases and J by 6 bases, and 15 bases separated the two germline ends. CDR3 length equals 15 residues. Germline V lookup: CDR1 SGHRS, CDR2 YFSETQ. The CDR3 here is CASSFSRGLFNEQFF. The CDR3 nucleotides read TGCGCCAGCAGCTTCTCCAGAGGCTTATTCAATGAGCAGTTCTTC.

A note on this clonotype: A clone one base away is much larger, so this may be a read error. The chain carries TRBV11-3 and TRBJ2-2; a weak D match, TRBD2 (6 bases). Trimming left V 2 bases short and J 6 bases short, with 13 bases between. There are 15 residues in the CDR3. Germline-derived CDR1 and CDR2 are SGHNT and YENEEA. The CDR3 reads CASSLPTGGAGELFF. The CDR3 region has the DNA TGTGCCAGCAGCTTACCTACTGGCGGGGCCGGGGAGCTGTTTTTT.

This clonotype came up a few times. This chain uses TRBV5-6 with TRBJ2-7; D perhaps matches TRBD2 (6 bases). This CDR3 has 14 residues. Trimming pared 4 bases from V and 1 base from J, leaving 12 bases between. Germline CDR1 SGHDT, CDR2 YYEEEE. The CDR3 DNA reads TGTGCCAGCAGCCCCGGGGGAGATTCCTACGAGCAGTACTTC. Translating it yields CASSPGGDSYEQYF. Using reference TRBV5-6 and TRBJ2-7 for the parts outside the CDR3, the full variable domain is DAGVTQSPTHLIKTRGQQVTLRCSPKSGHDTVSWYQQALGQGPQFIFQYYEEEERQRGNFPDRFSGHQFPNYSSELNVNALLLGDSALYLCASSPGGDSYEQYFGPGTRLTVT.

This clonotype was seen more than once but under ten times. The chain has TRBV3-1 and TRBJ2-3, with 11 bases fitting TRBD2. This CDR3 region has 16 residues. Looked up from germline, CDR1 is LGHDT and CDR2 is YNNKEL (reference sequence). J gave up 3 bases and V 4 bases, and 6 bases lay outside the gene matches. CDR3 loop: CASSPFRLAGTDTQYF. CDR3 DNA: TGTGCCAGCAGCCCCTTTCGACTAGCGGGGACAGATACGCAGTATTTT.

V and J are TRBV14 and TRBJ1-5, with D maybe TRBD1 (5 bases). Between the trimmed V and J ends, which lost 1 base and 3 bases, there was a span of 10 bases. This CDR3 is 15 amino acids long. Germline V gene lookup returns CDR1 SGHDN and CDR2 FVKESK. CDR3 in DNA: TGTGCCAGCAGCCAAGGATTAGGGGTCAATCAGCCCCAGCATTTT. This sequence encodes CASSQGLGVNQPQHF.

This clonotype showed up just a few times. The DNA of the CDR3 is TGCGCCAGCAGCTTTAGGGGGAATCAGCCCCAGCATTTT. It yields the protein CASSFRGNQPQHF. V is TRBV5-1 and J is TRBJ1-5; possibly TRBD1 for D (6 bases). V gave up 2 bases and J gave up 4 bases, with 7 bases separating them. Per germline, CDR1 SGHRS and CDR2 YFSETQ. This CDR3 contains 13 residues.

The V and J genes are TRBV20-1 and TRBJ2-7, with D perhaps TRBD1 or TRBD2 (5 bases each). CDR3 length: 17 amino acids. V was clipped by 3 bases and J by 2 bases, with 23 bases between them. CDR1 DFQATT and CDR2 SNEGSKA come from the germline V gene (reference sequence). The CDR3 reads CSASFGTVRGSPYEQYF. In DNA, the CDR3 is TGCAGTGCTAGTTTTGGGACCGTCCGTGGAAGTCCCTACGAGCAGTACTTC.

The V gene is TRBV3-1, the J gene TRBJ2-4; D may be TRBD2 (6 bases). This CDR3 is 17 amino acids long. Trimming stripped 0 bases from V and 0 bases from J, with 12 bases between. Germline V gene lookup returns CDR1 LGHDT and CDR2 YNNKEL (reference sequence). The chain's CDR3 is CASSQEPWGGAKNIQYF. CDR3 sequence (DNA): TGTGCCAGCAGCCAAGAGCCCTGGGGAGGAGCCAAAAACATTCAGTACTTC.

This clonotype has at least ten counts. This chain uses TRBV18 with TRBJ1-6; the D is unclear. Germline CDR1 is KGHSH and CDR2 is LQKENI. This CDR3 comprises 14 residues. Trimming removed 2 bases from V and 7 bases from J, with 9 bases in between. The CDR3 here is CASSPGIQNSPLHF. The CDR3 region has the DNA TGTGCCAGCTCACCAGGGATTCAGAATTCACCCCTCCACTTT.

The chain is built from TRBV19 and TRBJ2-2; D not certain. Germline CDR1 reads LNHDA; CDR2 reads SQIVND (reference sequence). The CDR3 loop spans 13 amino acids. V lost 8 bases and J lost 4, with 11 bases in between. The CDR3 DNA sequence: TGTGCCAGTTCTCTAGTCACCACCGGGGAGCTGTTTTTT. Encoded protein: CASSLVTTGELFF.

This clonotype was observed many times. The chain carries TRBV27 and TRBJ1-1, with D maybe TRBD1 (5 bases). CDR3 length equals 13 residues. Trimming pared 5 bases from V and 1 base from J, leaving 8 bases between. The germline CDR1 and CDR2 sequences are MNHEY and SMNVEV (reference sequence). This CDR3 is CASSGTENTEAFF. The CDR3 DNA is TGTGCCAGCAGTGGGACCGAGAACACTGAAGCTTTCTTT.

This chain connects TRBV20-1 to TRBJ2-3, with 7 bases identical to TRBD2. After removal of 6 bases from V and 5 bases from J, the junction contained 14 bases not matched to a gene. This CDR3 comprises 15 residues. Germline values: CDR1 DFQATT, CDR2 SNEGSKA (reference sequence). The CDR3 nucleotides read TGCAGTGCCCACCCCCCTGCGGGAGTTGGAGATACGCAGTATTTT. Amino acid sequence: CSAHPPAGVGDTQYF.

A few counts support this clonotype. V usage is TRBV5-1 and J usage is TRBJ1-2; no reliable D call. This CDR3 is 11 amino acids long. Per germline, CDR1 SGHRS and CDR2 YFSETQ. V was shortened by 4 bases and J by 5 bases, with 6 bases between the two germline ends. CDR3 nucleotides: TGCGCCAGCAGCGAGGGTTATGGCTACACCTTC. It yields the protein CASSEGYGYTF.

This clonotype has more than one count but fewer than ten. The chain employs TRBV30 and TRBJ1-5, with TRBD1 identical over 7 bases. The CDR3 is 13 residues long. V was clipped by 4 bases and J by 0 bases; unmatched bases: 0. Germline loops: CDR1 GTSNPN, CDR2 SVGIG (reference sequence). CDR3 nucleotides: TGTGCCTGGACAGGGGGTAGCAATCAGCCCCAGCATTTT. Translating it yields CAWTGGSNQPQHF.

The V call is TRBV11-2, the J call TRBJ2-3; 9 bases are shared with TRBD1. CDR3 length equals 15 residues. V shed 3 bases, J shed 3 bases, and the junction held 4 bases outside the gene matches. CDR1 is SGHAT, CDR2 FQNNGV, per germline. The chain's CDR3 is CASSLGQGFTDTQYF. CDR3 DNA sequence: TGTGCCAGCAGCTTGGGACAGGGATTTACAGATACGCAGTATTTT. Drawing the rest from reference TRBV11-2 and TRBJ2-3, the complete variable domain is EAGVAQSPRYKIIEKRQSVAFWCNPISGHATLYWYQQILGQGPKLLIQFQNNGVVDDSQLPKDRFSAERLKGVDSTLKIQPAKLEDSAVYLCASSLGQGFTDTQYFGPGTRLTVL.